This T cell receptor (beta chain) was sequenced during a study of CD8+ T cells in alopecia areata. RNA was extracted and reverse transcribed into cDNA as the sequencing template. Clones were read by immunoSEQ multiplex PCR, and TCRdb kept only the in-frame ones, dropping some. The repertoire holds about 200,000 clones, about three fifths seen once, with roughly 4.2% in the top ten. The treatment denotes: oral pan-JAK inhibitor, 5-10 mg twice daily. This clone was seen only a few times. The trim removed 3 bases at V and 5 bases at J, leaving 6 bases unmatched. Germline V gene data show CDR1 as SGHNT and CDR2 as YYREEE (reference sequence). The CDR3 has 15 amino acids.

Sequencing used CD4+ T cells sorted from blood, obtained at week 4, from a patient treated with tofacitinib. The V call is TRBV5-4, the J call TRBJ2-1; 9 bases map to TRBD1. The TCR originated in a human donor with alopecia areata. The CDR3 DNA sequence: TGTGCCAGCAGCTCCCGGGACAGGGTGAACAATGAGCAGTTCTTC. Protein: CASSSRDRVNNEQFF. The full variable domain, completed using reference TRBV5-4 and TRBJ2-1, is ETGVTQSPTHLIKTRGQQVTLRCSSQSGHNTVSWYQQALGQGPQFIFQYYREEENGRGNFPPRFSGLQFPNYSSELNVNALELDDSALYLCASSSRDRVNNEQFFGPGTRLTVL.